This entry concerns a single TCR beta chain. The data are from a study of T cell changes during pregnancy in multiple sclerosis. The table came from immunoSEQ multiplex PCR; TCRdb's copy has only in-frame clones and leaves some out. Of approximately 13,000 clones listed, approximately 87% are singletons. Source: CD8+ T cells from peripheral blood mononuclear cells, taken after pregnancy. The receptor was derived from a female donor in good health, enrolled as a control in a pregnancy study.

CDR3 DNA sequence: TGTGCCAGCAGGACCACAGATGAAGCTTTCTTT. This sequence encodes CASRTTDEAFF. V usage is TRBV27 and J usage is TRBJ1-1, with unresolved D. The CDR3 length is 11 residues. V was pared by 6 bases and J by 7 bases, with 9 bases between. Germline V gene data show CDR1 as MNHEY and CDR2 as SMNVEV (reference sequence).